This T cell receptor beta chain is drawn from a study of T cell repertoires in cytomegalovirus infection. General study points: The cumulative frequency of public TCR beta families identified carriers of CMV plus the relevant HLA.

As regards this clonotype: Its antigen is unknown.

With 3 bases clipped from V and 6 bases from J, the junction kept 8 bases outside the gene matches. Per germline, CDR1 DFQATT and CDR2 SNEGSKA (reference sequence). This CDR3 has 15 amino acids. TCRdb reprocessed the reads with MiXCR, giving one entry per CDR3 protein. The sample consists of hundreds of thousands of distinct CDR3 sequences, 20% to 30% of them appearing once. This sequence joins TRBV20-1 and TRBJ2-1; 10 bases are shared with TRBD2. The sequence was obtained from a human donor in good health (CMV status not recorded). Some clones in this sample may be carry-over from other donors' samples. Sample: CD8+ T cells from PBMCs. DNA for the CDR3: TGCAGTGCTAGGAACCTAGCGGGGGTTCTCAATGAGCAGTTCTTC. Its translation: CSARNLAGVLNEQFF.